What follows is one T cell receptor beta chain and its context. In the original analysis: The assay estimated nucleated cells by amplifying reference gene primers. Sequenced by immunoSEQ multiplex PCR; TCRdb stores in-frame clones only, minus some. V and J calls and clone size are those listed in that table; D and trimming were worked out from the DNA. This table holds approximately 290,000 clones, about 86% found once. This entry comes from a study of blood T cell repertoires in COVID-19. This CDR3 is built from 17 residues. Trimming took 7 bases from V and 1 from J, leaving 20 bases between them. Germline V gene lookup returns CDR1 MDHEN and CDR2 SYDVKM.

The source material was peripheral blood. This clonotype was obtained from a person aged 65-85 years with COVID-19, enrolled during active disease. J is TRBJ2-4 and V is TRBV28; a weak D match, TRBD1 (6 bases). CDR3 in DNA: TGTGCCAGCACCCCTGGAGGACAGTCCTTGGCCAAAAACATTCAGTACTTC. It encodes CASTPGGQSLAKNIQYF.